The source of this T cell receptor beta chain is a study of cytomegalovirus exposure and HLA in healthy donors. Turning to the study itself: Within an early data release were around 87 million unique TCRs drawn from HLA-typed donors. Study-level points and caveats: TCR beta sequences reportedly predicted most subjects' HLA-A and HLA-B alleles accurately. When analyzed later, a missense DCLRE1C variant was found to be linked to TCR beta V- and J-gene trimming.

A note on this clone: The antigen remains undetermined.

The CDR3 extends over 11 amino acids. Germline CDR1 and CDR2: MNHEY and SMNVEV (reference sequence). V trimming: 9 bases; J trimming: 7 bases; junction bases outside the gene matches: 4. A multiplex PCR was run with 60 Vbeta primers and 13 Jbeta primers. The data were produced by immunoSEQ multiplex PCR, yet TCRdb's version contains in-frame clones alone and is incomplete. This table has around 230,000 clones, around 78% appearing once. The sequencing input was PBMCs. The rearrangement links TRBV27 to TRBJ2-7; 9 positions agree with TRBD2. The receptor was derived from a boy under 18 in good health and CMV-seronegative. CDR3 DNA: TGTGCCAGTAGCGGGAGTGGGGAGCAGTACTTC. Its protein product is CASSGSGEQYF.